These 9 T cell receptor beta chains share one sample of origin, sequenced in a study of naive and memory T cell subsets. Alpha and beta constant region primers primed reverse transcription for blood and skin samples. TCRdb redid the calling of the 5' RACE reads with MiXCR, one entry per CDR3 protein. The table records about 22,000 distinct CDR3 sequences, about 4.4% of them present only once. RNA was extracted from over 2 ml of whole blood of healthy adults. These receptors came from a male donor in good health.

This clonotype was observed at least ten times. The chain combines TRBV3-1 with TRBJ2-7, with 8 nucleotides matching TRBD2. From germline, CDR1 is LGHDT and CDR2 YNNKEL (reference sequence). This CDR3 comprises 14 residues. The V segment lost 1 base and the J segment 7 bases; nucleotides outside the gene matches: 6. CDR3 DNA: TGTGCCAGCAGCCAAGTCCGCGGCGGGAGGGAGCAGTACTTC. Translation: CASSQVRGGREQYF.

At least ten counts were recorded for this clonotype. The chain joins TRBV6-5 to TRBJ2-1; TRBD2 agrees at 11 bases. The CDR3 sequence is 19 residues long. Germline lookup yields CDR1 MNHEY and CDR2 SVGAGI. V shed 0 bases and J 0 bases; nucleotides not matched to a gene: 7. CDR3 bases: TGTGCCAGCAGTTACTCGATGGGACTAGCGGTTAGCTCCTACAATGAGCAGTTCTTC. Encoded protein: CASSYSMGLAVSSYNEQFF.

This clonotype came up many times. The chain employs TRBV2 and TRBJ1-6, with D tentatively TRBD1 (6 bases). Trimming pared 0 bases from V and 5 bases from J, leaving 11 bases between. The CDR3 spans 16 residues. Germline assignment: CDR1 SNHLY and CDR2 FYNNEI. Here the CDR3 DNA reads TGTGCCAGCAGTGAAGCGCAAGGGGGTAATAATTCACCCCTCCACTTT. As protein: CASSEAQGGNNSPLHF.

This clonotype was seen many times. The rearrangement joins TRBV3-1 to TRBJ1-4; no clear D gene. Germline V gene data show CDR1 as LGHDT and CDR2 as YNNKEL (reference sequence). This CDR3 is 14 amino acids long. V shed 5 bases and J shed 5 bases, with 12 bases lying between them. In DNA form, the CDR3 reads TGTGCCAGCAGCAAGAGGCAGGCCAATGAAAAACTGTTTTTT. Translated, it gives CASSKRQANEKLFF.

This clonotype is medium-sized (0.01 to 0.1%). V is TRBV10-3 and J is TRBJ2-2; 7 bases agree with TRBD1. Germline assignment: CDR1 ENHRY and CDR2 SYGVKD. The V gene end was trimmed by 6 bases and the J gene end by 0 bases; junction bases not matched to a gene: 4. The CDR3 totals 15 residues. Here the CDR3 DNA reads TGTGCCATCAGCAGGACAGGAGCGAACACCGGGGAGCTGTTTTTT. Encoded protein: CAISRTGANTGELFF.

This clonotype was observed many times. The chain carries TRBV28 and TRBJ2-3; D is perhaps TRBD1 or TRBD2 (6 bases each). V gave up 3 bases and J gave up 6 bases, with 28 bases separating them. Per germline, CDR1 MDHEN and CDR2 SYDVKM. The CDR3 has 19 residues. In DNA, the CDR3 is TGTGCCAGCAGTTTTCTTAGAGGGGGGACTCGGACACAGATGGATACGCAGTATTTT. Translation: CASSFLRGGTRTQMDTQYF.

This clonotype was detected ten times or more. The DNA for the CDR3 is TGTGCCAGCGGCACCAGAGGGGTACTCGATGAGCAGTTCTTC. Translation: CASGTRGVLDEQFF. This rearrangement joins TRBV11-2 to TRBJ2-1, with D perhaps being TRBD1 or TRBD2 (5 bases each). CDR1 and CDR2 from the germline V gene are SGHAT and FQNNGV. V shed 8 bases and J shed 8 bases, with 19 bases lying between them. The CDR3 covers 14 residues.

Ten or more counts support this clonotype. CDR3 in DNA: TGTGCCAGCAGCTTAAGGACAGGGGACGAGACCCAGTACTTC. Amino acids: CASSLRTGDETQYF. This rearrangement joins TRBV11-3 to TRBJ2-5, with 9 bases fitting TRBD1. V shed 2 bases and J 5 bases; nucleotides not matched to a gene: 3. CDR1 and CDR2 from the germline V gene are SGHNT and YENEEA. The CDR3 has 14 amino acids.

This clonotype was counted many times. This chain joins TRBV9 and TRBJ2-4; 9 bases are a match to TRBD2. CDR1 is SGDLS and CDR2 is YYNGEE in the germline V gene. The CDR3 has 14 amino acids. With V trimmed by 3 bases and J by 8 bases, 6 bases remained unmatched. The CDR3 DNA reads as TGTGCCAGCAGCGACCGCGGGGGGGCGGACATTCAGTACTTC. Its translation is CASSDRGGADIQYF.